Below, 5 T cell receptor beta chains from the same sample are listed, as sequenced in a study of cytomegalovirus exposure and HLA in healthy donors. It was with 60 Vbeta and 13 Jbeta primers that the PCR ran. TCRdb's copy holds only in-frame clones and misses some; the assay was immunoSEQ multiplex PCR. The data hold about 120,000 clones, with 77% observed a single time. Sequencing was carried out using PBMCs. The origin of the receptors is a man aged 40-49 years in good health and CMV-seropositive.

The rearrangement links TRBV7-2 to TRBJ2-5, with 8 positions matching TRBD2. Unmatched junction bases numbered 3, after V lost 1 base and J lost 5 bases. CDR1 and CDR2 from the germline V gene are SGHTA and FQGNSA. CDR3 length equals 14 residues. The CDR3 protein is CASSLVAGGETQYF. The CDR3 coding sequence is TGTGCCAGCAGCTTAGTCGCGGGAGGCGAGACCCAGTACTTC.

There are a few counts of this clone. This chain links TRBV4-3 with TRBJ2-5; 12 bases match TRBD2. This CDR3 is 18 amino acids long. V lost 1 base, J lost 0 bases, and 6 bases stayed unmatched. In germline, CDR1 is LGHNA, CDR2 YSLEER. CDR3 DNA: TGCGCCAGCAGCCAAGCGACTAGCGGGGGCTCTTACCAAGAGACCCAGTACTTC. Protein: CASSQATSGGSYQETQYF.

The rearrangement joins TRBV27 to TRBJ1-1; a possible D gene is TRBD1 (5 bases). CDR1 is MNHEY and CDR2 is SMNVEV in the germline V gene (reference sequence). The CDR3 contains 14 residues. V lost 2 bases, J lost 3 bases, and 10 bases lay in between. CDR3: CASSLGAAYTEAFF. CDR3 bases: TGTGCCAGCAGTTTAGGGGCAGCCTACACTGAAGCTTTCTTT.

The chain joins TRBV2 to TRBJ1-5; 12 bases match TRBD1. Per germline, CDR1 SNHLY and CDR2 FYNNEI. This CDR3 is 19 amino acids long. With V trimmed by 8 bases and J by 1 base, 15 bases remained unmatched. The CDR3 protein is CASLYRDRGRRLSNQPQHF. The CDR3 nucleotides read TGTGCCAGCCTATACCGGGACAGGGGGCGCCGGTTAAGCAATCAGCCCCAGCATTTT.

This chain uses TRBV19 with TRBJ2-1, with a weak D call TRBD2 (5 bases). Deletions cut 0 bases from V and 0 bases from J, with 9 bases between. The CDR3 spans 16 residues. Germline V gives CDR1 LNHDA, CDR2 SQIVND (reference sequence). The CDR3 loop is CASSIDVGSSYNEQFF. As DNA, the CDR3 is TGTGCCAGTAGTATAGATGTGGGGAGCTCCTACAATGAGCAGTTCTTC.